These 30 T cell receptor beta chains originate from one sample sequenced in a study of cytomegalovirus exposure and HLA in healthy donors. Vbeta (60) and Jbeta (13) primers were used in the PCR. Sequencing was performed with immunoSEQ multiplex PCR; in TCRdb, only in-frame clones are kept and a portion is missing. The data contain about 140,000 clones, about two thirds of them singletons. The sample was PBMCs. The receptors were gathered from a man aged 25 to 40 in good health and CMV-seropositive.

The chain recombines TRBV2 with TRBJ2-3; 10 bases map to TRBD2. The CDR3 runs to 14 residues. Looked up from germline, CDR1 is SNHLY and CDR2 is FYNNEI. The ends lost 8 bases at V and 5 bases at J; junction bases unmatched: 7. The chain's CDR3 is CASGTSGIGDTQYF. Written as DNA, the CDR3 is TGTGCCAGCGGAACTAGCGGGATTGGAGATACGCAGTATTTT.

This chain links TRBV2 with TRBJ2-6; 9 positions match TRBD1. Germline V gene lookup returns CDR1 SNHLY and CDR2 FYNNEI. The CDR3 is 16 residues long. V lost 5 bases and J lost 3; bases outside the gene matches: 5. CDR3 sequence reads: CASSQQGASGANVLTF. CDR3 DNA sequence: TGTGCCAGCAGTCAACAGGGGGCGAGTGGGGCCAACGTCCTGACTTTC.

This clone was seen only once. The J gene is TRBJ2-7, the V gene TRBV7-2, with 7 bases aligning to TRBD1. V shed 6 bases, J shed 6 bases, and the junction held 5 bases outside the gene matches. Germline loops: CDR1 SGHTA, CDR2 FQGNSA. The CDR3 extends over 12 amino acids. CDR3: CASSRTGGEQYF. The CDR3 nucleotides are TGTGCCAGCAGTCGGACAGGTGGCGAGCAGTACTTC. Full variable domain (rest looked up from reference TRBV7-2 and TRBJ2-7): GAGVSQSPSNKVTEKGKDVELRCDPISGHTALYWYRQSLGQGLEFLIYFQGNSAPDKSGLPSDRFSAERTGGSVSTLTIQRTQQEDSAVYLCASSRTGGEQYFGPGTRLTVT.

The CDR3 loop is CAWSVGGLLNTEAFF. The CDR3 DNA is TGTGCCTGGAGTGTCGGGGGATTATTAAACACTGAAGCTTTCTTT. The rearrangement links TRBV30 to TRBJ1-1; a possible D gene is TRBD1 (5 bases). V lost 0 bases and J 2 bases, leaving 13 bases between the germline ends. CDR3 length: 15 residues. The germline V gene has CDR1 GTSNPN and CDR2 SVGIG (reference sequence).

The rearrangement joins TRBV13 to TRBJ2-6; D perhaps matches TRBD1 (6 bases). Germline CDR1 reads PRHDT; CDR2 reads FYEKMQ (reference sequence). Trimming took 5 bases from V and 4 from J, leaving 9 bases between them. The CDR3 loop spans 14 amino acids. CDR3 bases: TGTGCCAGCAGCCGTGGACAGGGGGCCAACGTCCTGACTTTC. Its protein is CASSRGQGANVLTF.

This chain connects TRBV27 to TRBJ1-4; TRBD1 matches at 8 bases. In germline, CDR1 is MNHEY, CDR2 SMNVEV (reference sequence). CDR3 length: 14 amino acids. Unmatched junction bases numbered 7, after V lost 5 bases and J lost 8 bases. Here the CDR3 reads CASSPQGGWEKLFF. The CDR3 DNA sequence: TGTGCCAGCAGTCCACAGGGGGGGTGGGAAAAACTGTTTTTT.

V usage is TRBV6-5 and J usage is TRBJ1-5; D is uncertain. The germline V and J ends were trimmed by 4 bases and 3 bases, with 10 bases remaining between them. The CDR3 length is 14 residues. Germline-derived CDR1 and CDR2 are MNHEY and SVGAGI. Here the CDR3 reads CASSFRINNQPQHF. CDR3 bases: TGTGCCAGCAGTTTCAGGATAAACAATCAGCCCCAGCATTTT.

The rearrangement links TRBV10-2 to TRBJ2-7, with TRBD2 identical over 11 bases. CDR3 size: 14 residues. V lost 4 bases, J lost 2 bases, and 1 base stayed unmatched. CDR1 WSHSY and CDR2 SAAADI come from the germline V gene. This CDR3 reads CASSALAGAYEQYF. CDR3 coding DNA: TGCGCCAGCAGTGCACTAGCGGGAGCCTACGAGCAGTACTTC.

The chain uses TRBV9 and TRBJ2-5; D is perhaps TRBD2 (5 bases). V was cut by 6 bases and J by 4 bases, with 19 bases left in between. Germline values: CDR1 SGDLS, CDR2 YYNGEE. The CDR3 is 15 residues long. CDR3 residues: CASTPGTDGPETQYF. The CDR3 coding sequence is TGTGCCAGCACCCCGGGAACCGACGGACCAGAGACCCAGTACTTC.

The CDR3 here is CAISESPRARYGYTF. In nucleotides, the CDR3 is TGTGCCATCAGTGAGTCGCCGAGGGCCCGTTATGGCTACACCTTC. The J gene is TRBJ1-2, the V gene TRBV10-3; D gene unclear. Trimming stripped 0 bases from V and 5 bases from J, with 13 bases between. The germline gives CDR1 ENHRY, CDR2 SYGVKD. This CDR3 region has 15 residues.

The rearrangement links TRBV28 to TRBJ2-7; tentative D call: TRBD2 (5 bases). Germline V gene data show CDR1 as MDHEN and CDR2 as SYDVKM. The CDR3 consists of 16 residues. V was pared by 4 bases and J by 7 bases, with 23 bases between. The CDR3 coding sequence is TGTGCCAGCAGTTCAGAGCTGACGGGATCACCAGGAGAGCAGTACTTC. This translates into CASSSELTGSPGEQYF.

The chain has TRBV7-9 and TRBJ2-3; possible D gene TRBD2, 6 bases. Between the trimmed V and J ends, which lost 2 bases and 4 bases, there was a span of 7 bases. Germline lookup yields CDR1 SEHNR and CDR2 FQNEAQ (reference sequence). This CDR3 has 13 residues. The CDR3 sequence: CASSLLASDTQYF. CDR3 coding DNA: TGTGCCAGCAGCTTACTAGCGTCAGATACGCAGTATTTT. Filled out from reference TRBV7-9 and TRBJ2-3, the complete variable domain reads DTGVSQNPRHKITKRGQNVTFRCDPISEHNRLYWYRQTLGQGPEFLTYFQNEAQLEKSRLLSDRFSAERPKGSFSTLEIQRTEQGDSAMYLCASSLLASDTQYFGPGTRLTVL.

The gene calls are TRBV7-9 and TRBJ1-2; 7 positions agree with TRBD1. V shed 5 bases, J shed 1 base, and the junction held 13 bases outside the gene matches. CDR1 and CDR2 from the germline V gene are SEHNR and FQNEAQ (reference sequence). The CDR3 runs to 17 residues. DNA of the CDR3: TGTGCCAGCAGCCCGACAGGGTCTCTTTTACGTAACTATGGCTACACCTTC. Translating it yields CASSPTGSLLRNYGYTF. Supplemented by reference TRBV7-9 and TRBJ1-2, the full variable domain reads DTGVSQNPRHKITKRGQNVTFRCDPISEHNRLYWYRQTLGQGPEFLTYFQNEAQLEKSRLLSDRFSAERPKGSFSTLEIQRTEQGDSAMYLCASSPTGSLLRNYGYTFGSGTRLTVV.

The V and J genes are TRBV29-1 and TRBJ1-1; 7 nucleotides match TRBD1. CDR1 and CDR2 from the germline V gene are SQVTM and ANQGSEA. The CDR3 runs to 11 residues. V lost 3 bases to trimming and J lost 8 bases; unmatched junction nucleotides: 3. This CDR3 is CSVDWTGEAFF. DNA of the CDR3: TGCAGCGTTGATTGGACAGGAGAAGCTTTCTTT.

With regard to this clone: Other DNA sequences in the same sample also yield this CDR3. The chain carries TRBV6-5 and TRBJ2-7, with D tentatively TRBD2 (6 bases). CDR3 length: 14 residues. The V gene lost 0 bases and the J gene lost 5 bases, with 11 bases spanning the gap. The germline V gene encodes CDR1 MNHEY and CDR2 SVGAGI. The DNA for the CDR3 is TGTGCCAGCAGTTACTCGCGGGGAGCCCACGAGCAGTACTTC. This encodes CASSYSRGAHEQYF.

This clone was counted a few times. The rearrangement joins TRBV7-3 to TRBJ1-6, with TRBD1 matching over 7 bases. Losses at the gene ends were 5 bases for V and 8 bases for J; bases not matched to a gene: 6. Germline V CDR1 and CDR2: SGHTA, FQGTGA. The CDR3 loop spans 14 amino acids. CDR3 in DNA: TGTGCCAGCAGCCCGGGACAGCAGTATTCACCCCTCCACTTT. Translating it yields CASSPGQQYSPLHF.

The gene calls are TRBV19 and TRBJ1-4; possibly TRBD1 for D (6 bases). Deletions cut 0 bases from V and 5 bases from J, with 19 bases between. CDR1 is LNHDA and CDR2 is SQIVND in the germline V gene (reference sequence). The CDR3 has 18 residues. In nucleotides, the CDR3 is TGTGCCAGTAGTATAGATCGAATTCCCGGGGGGCGAAATGAAAAACTGTTTTTT. It specifies CASSIDRIPGGRNEKLFF.

The chain joins TRBV29-1 to TRBJ1-2; TRBD1 matches at 7 bases. The CDR3 is made up of 13 amino acids. Trimming took 3 bases from V and 5 from J; bases not matched to a gene: 6. The germline gives CDR1 SQVTM, CDR2 ANQGSEA. The CDR3 DNA sequence: TGCAGCGTTGACTGGACAGGAGGATATGGCTACACCTTC. This gives the protein CSVDWTGGYGYTF.

This clone was found a few times. The chain is built from TRBV6-8 and TRBJ2-5; D uncertain. V lost 9 bases and J lost 10, with 6 bases in between. Germline V gives CDR1 MNHGY, CDR2 SAAAGT. There are 8 residues in the CDR3. For the CDR3, the DNA is TGTGCCAGACCGGGCCAGTACTTC. Translating it yields CARPGQYF.

The rearrangement uses TRBV7-9 and TRBJ2-5; 14 bases align to TRBD2. Germline trimming cut 0 bases from V and 5 bases from J; bases unmatched to any gene: 8. In germline, CDR1 is SEHNR, CDR2 FQNEAQ (reference sequence). The CDR3 has 18 amino acids. The DNA of the CDR3 is TGTGCCAGCAGCTTAGCCCTGGGACTAGCGGGAGTGGGCGAGACCCAGTACTTC. This sequence encodes CASSLALGLAGVGETQYF. Drawing the rest from reference TRBV7-9 and TRBJ2-5, the complete variable domain is DTGVSQNPRHKITKRGQNVTFRCDPISEHNRLYWYRQTLGQGPEFLTYFQNEAQLEKSRLLSDRFSAERPKGSFSTLEIQRTEQGDSAMYLCASSLALGLAGVGETQYFGPGTRLLVL.

The rearrangement uses TRBV7-2 and TRBJ2-3; 11 positions match TRBD2. The CDR3 is 15 amino acids. Germline V gene data show CDR1 as SGHTA and CDR2 as FQGNSA. V trimming: 3 bases; J trimming: 1 base; junction bases outside the gene matches: 0. The CDR3 DNA is TGTGCCAGCAGCTTGGGACTAGCGGGCACAGATACGCAGTATTTT. Translation gives CASSLGLAGTDTQYF.

CDR3 region: CASSVGGGQPQHF. CDR3 DNA: TGTGCCAGCAGCGTGGGGGGGGGTCAGCCCCAGCATTTT. The V and J genes are TRBV9 and TRBJ1-5; TRBD1 is a possible D gene (5 bases). Trimming shortened V by 2 bases and J by 6 bases, and 9 bases separated the two germline ends. The CDR3 totals 13 residues. Germline V gene data show CDR1 as SGDLS and CDR2 as YYNGEE.

The chain links TRBV29-1 to TRBJ2-5, with D maybe TRBD1 (7 bases). Germline values: CDR1 SQVTM, CDR2 ANQGSEA. The CDR3 loop spans 14 amino acids. The germline V and J ends were trimmed by 6 bases and 7 bases, with 21 bases remaining between them. This CDR3 reads CSVAGGSPILTQYF. The CDR3 DNA sequence: TGCAGCGTGGCAGGGGGGTCCCCAATATTGACCCAGTACTTC.

The chain joins TRBV19 to TRBJ1-4; weak D call: TRBD1 (5 bases). V lost 7 bases and J 4 bases, leaving 16 bases between the germline ends. The CDR3 is 15 amino acids. Per germline, CDR1 LNHDA and CDR2 SQIVND (reference sequence). CDR3 sequence reads: CASTRQLNLNEKLFF. CDR3 coding DNA: TGTGCCAGTACGCGACAGCTAAACCTTAATGAAAAACTGTTTTTT.

The chain couples TRBV7-2 to TRBJ2-1, with 10 bases lining up with TRBD2. Trimming cost V 3 bases and J 5 bases; bases outside gene matches: 1. The CDR3 runs 14 residues. Germline CDR1 and CDR2: SGHTA and FQGNSA. For the CDR3, the DNA is TGTGCCAGCAGCTTGCTAGCGGGGGACAATGAGCAGTTCTTC. Translation: CASSLLAGDNEQFF.

The CDR3 DNA sequence: TGCGCCAGCAGCTTGGCCCTCAGGATAGATACGCAGTATTTT. Its protein is CASSLALRIDTQYF. The J gene is TRBJ2-3, the V gene TRBV5-1; D unclear. Germline lookup yields CDR1 SGHRS and CDR2 YFSETQ. V lost 0 bases to trimming and J lost 5 bases, with 10 bases between them. CDR3 size: 14 residues. Full variable domain (outside the CDR3, taken from reference TRBV5-1 and TRBJ2-3): KAGVTQTPRYLIKTRGQQVTLSCSPISGHRSVSWYQQTPGQGLQFLFEYFSETQRNKGNFPGRFSGRQFSNSRSEMNVSTLELGDSALYLCASSLALRIDTQYFGPGTRLTVL.

The V gene is TRBV27, the J gene TRBJ1-2; 7 bases align to TRBD1. The J segment lost 1 base and the V segment lost 5 bases, leaving 4 bases of the junction unmatched. CDR1 is MNHEY, CDR2 SMNVEV, per germline (reference sequence). CDR3 length: 14 residues. The CDR3 spells CASSHRDSNYGYTF. Here the CDR3 DNA reads TGTGCCAGCAGTCATCGGGACAGTAACTATGGCTACACCTTC.

This clone was recorded a few times. V and J are TRBV6-1 and TRBJ1-5; 7 nucleotides agree with TRBD1. The CDR3 runs to 15 residues. V lost 7 bases to trimming and J lost 3 bases; unmatched junction nucleotides: 9. CDR1 MNHNS and CDR2 SASEGT come from the germline V gene. CDR3 in DNA: TGTGCCAGCACCGTGACAGGGACGGACAATCAGCCCCAGCATTTT. Encoded protein: CASTVTGTDNQPQHF.

The V and J genes are TRBV4-1 and TRBJ2-7; 7 positions agree with TRBD2. Per the germline V gene, CDR1 is MGHRA and CDR2 is YSYEKL. V was pared by 2 bases and J by 0 bases, with 7 bases of the junction left unmatched. This CDR3 has 16 amino acids. The DNA of the CDR3 is TGCGCCAGCAGCCAAAGATCTAGCGGAGTCTCCTACGAGCAGTACTTC. Protein sequence: CASSQRSSGVSYEQYF.

The rearrangement joins TRBV4-1 to TRBJ2-3; a weak D match, TRBD2 (5 bases). The V end lost 0 bases, the J end lost 1 base, and 11 bases lay between the germline ends. The CDR3 is made up of 16 amino acids. CDR1 and CDR2 (germline): MGHRA, YSYEKL. The CDR3, as DNA: TGCGCCAGCAGCCAAGAACGGGAACTTGGCACAGATACGCAGTATTTT. Encoded protein: CASSQERELGTDTQYF.